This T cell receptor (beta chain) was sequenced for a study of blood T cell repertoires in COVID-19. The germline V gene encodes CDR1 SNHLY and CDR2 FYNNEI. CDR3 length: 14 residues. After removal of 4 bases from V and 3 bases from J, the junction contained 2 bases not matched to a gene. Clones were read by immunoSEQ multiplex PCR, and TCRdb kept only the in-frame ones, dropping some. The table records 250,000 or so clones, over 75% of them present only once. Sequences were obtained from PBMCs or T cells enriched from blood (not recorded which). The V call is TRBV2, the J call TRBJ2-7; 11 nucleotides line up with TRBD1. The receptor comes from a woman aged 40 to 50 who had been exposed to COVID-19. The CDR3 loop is CASSGTGGIYEQYF. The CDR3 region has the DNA TGTGCCAGCAGTGGGACAGGGGGCATCTACGAGCAGTACTTC.